Below, 23 T cell receptor beta chains from the same sample are listed, as sequenced in a study of beta chain features in type 1 diabetes. The antigens of these receptors remain unknown. Every bit of the isolated RNA underwent reverse transcription, so sequencing read expressed TCRB transcripts. Measured with immunoSEQ multiplex PCR; TCRdb has only the in-frame clones, and not every one. In the table there are a few hundred thousand clones, over 9% of which are singletons. Broader study findings: Moderately but significantly shorter TCRB CDR3s were found in Type 1 diabetes patients in all four CD4+ subsets.

Sequenced: central memory CD4+ T cells from blood. The receptors were sampled from a man aged 25 to 45 with type 1 diabetes.

The V call is TRBV10-3, the J call TRBJ2-1, with a tentative D call TRBD2 (5 bases). The ends were cut back, 0 bases at V and 8 bases at J, with 14 bases in the middle. CDR1 is ENHRY and CDR2 is SYGVKD in the germline V gene. CDR3 length: 15 amino acids. This chain's CDR3 is CAISESKRLNDEQFF. The CDR3, as DNA: TGTGCCATCAGTGAGTCAAAGCGGCTTAACGATGAGCAGTTCTTC.

This clone was seen a few times. The gene calls are TRBV7-2 and TRBJ1-5; the D is unclear. The germline CDR1 and CDR2 sequences are SGHTA and FQGNSA. V was cut by 5 bases and J by 0 bases, with 11 bases left in between. CDR3 length: 15 amino acids. The CDR3 loop reads CASSPGWSSNQPQHF. CDR3 coding DNA: TGTGCCAGCAGCCCGGGGTGGAGTAGCAATCAGCCCCAGCATTTT.

The chain is built from TRBV18 and TRBJ2-5, with TRBD1 as a possible D gene (5 bases). Between the trimmed V and J ends, which lost 1 base and 9 bases, there was a span of 12 bases. Germline CDR1 and CDR2: KGHSH and LQKENI. The CDR3 is 13 amino acids. The CDR3 region is CASSPLPQAAQYF. CDR3 nucleotides: TGTGCCAGCTCACCACTTCCACAGGCGGCCCAGTACTTC.

This clone was recorded a few times. The chain joins TRBV7-2 to TRBJ2-7; TRBD2 agrees at 10 bases. CDR1 SGHTA and CDR2 FQGNSA come from the germline V gene. V lost 3 bases, J lost 3 bases, and 5 bases stayed unmatched. The CDR3 length is 15 residues. Written as DNA, the CDR3 is TGTGCCAGCAGCTTGGGGCTAGCGGGAGACTACGAGCAGTACTTC. It codes for CASSLGLAGDYEQYF.

The chain joins TRBV11-2 to TRBJ2-3; D is perhaps TRBD1 (5 bases). Germline loops: CDR1 SGHAT, CDR2 FQNNGV. V lost 5 bases to trimming and J lost 0 bases, with 9 bases between them. The CDR3 consists of 14 residues. The CDR3 reads CASSRGLSTDTQYF. For the CDR3, the DNA is TGTGCCAGCAGCAGGGGCCTAAGCACAGATACGCAGTATTTT.

This chain joins TRBV5-1 and TRBJ2-1, with 10 bases that match TRBD2. Trimming removed 0 bases from V and 8 bases from J; junction bases left unmatched: 8. The CDR3 extends over 16 amino acids. Germline-derived CDR1 and CDR2 are SGHRS and YFSETQ. The CDR3 DNA reads as TGCGCCAGCAGCTTGGTTGGACTAGCGGTGTTAGATGAGCAGTTCTTC. This codes for CASSLVGLAVLDEQFF.

The chain links TRBV4-2 to TRBJ1-1, with 8 bases fitting TRBD1. There are 15 residues in the CDR3. Germline CDR1 and CDR2: LGHNA and YNFKEQ. V gave up 4 bases and J gave up 4 bases; unmatched junction bases: 8. The CDR3 DNA follows: TGTGCCAGCAGCCCCTGGGACAGGTTGGGCACTGAAGCTTTCTTT. Its translation: CASSPWDRLGTEAFF.

The chain couples TRBV7-2 to TRBJ2-7; no reliable D call. The CDR3 sequence is 14 residues long. V was pared by 2 bases and J by 5 bases, with 13 bases between. Germline CDR1 SGHTA, CDR2 FQGNSA. CDR3 sequence: CASSLSGRTHEQYF. The CDR3 bases are TGTGCCAGCAGCTTAAGTGGCAGGACCCACGAGCAGTACTTC.

The sample holds a few counts of this clone. This chain joins TRBV15 and TRBJ2-3; tentatively, D is TRBD1 (5 bases). V gave up 2 bases and J gave up 2 bases, with 11 bases separating them. Germline V lookup: CDR1 LNHNV, CDR2 YYDKDF (reference sequence). The CDR3 runs 15 residues. CDR3 in amino acids: CATSRLTGPTDTQYF. As DNA, the CDR3 is TGTGCCACCAGCAGACTCACAGGACCCACAGATACGCAGTATTTT. The variable domain in full, with the rest retrieved from reference TRBV15 and TRBJ2-3, is DAMVIQNPRYQVTQFGKPVTLSCSQTLNHNVMYWYQQKSSQAPKLLFHYYDKDFNNEADTPDNFQSRRPNTSFCFLDIRSPGLGDTAMYLCATSRLTGPTDTQYFGPGTRLTVL.

The chain combines TRBV7-2 with TRBJ1-5; 8 nucleotides agree with TRBD1. CDR3 size: 13 residues. CDR1 and CDR2 from the germline V gene are SGHTA and FQGNSA. V shed 5 bases and J 7 bases; nucleotides not matched to a gene: 4. The CDR3 loop is CASSRYRGQPQHF. In DNA, the CDR3 is TGTGCCAGCAGCCGTTACAGGGGGCAGCCCCAGCATTTT. The full variable domain, its missing parts supplied by reference TRBV7-2 and TRBJ1-5, is GAGVSQSPSNKVTEKGKDVELRCDPISGHTALYWYRQSLGQGLEFLIYFQGNSAPDKSGLPSDRFSAERTGGSVSTLTIQRTQQEDSAVYLCASSRYRGQPQHFGDGTRLSIL.

The sample holds a few counts of this clone. The rearrangement uses TRBV6-5 and TRBJ2-3; D uncertain. This CDR3 region has 12 residues. V shed 6 bases and J shed 0 bases, with 4 bases lying between them. The V gene's germline CDR1 is MNHEY and CDR2 SVGAGI. CDR3 sequence (DNA): TGTGCCAGCAGAGCCAGCACAGATACGCAGTATTTT. Amino acid sequence: CASRASTDTQYF.

In this sample, this clone turned up many times. This chain connects TRBV9 to TRBJ1-1, with D possibly matching TRBD1 (6 bases). This CDR3 region has 12 residues. Germline V lookup: CDR1 SGDLS, CDR2 YYNGEE. With 3 bases removed from V and 11 bases from J, the gap between germline ends came to 14 bases. The CDR3 DNA follows: TGTGCCAGCAGCGCAACCGGGACAACGGCTTTCTTT. Protein sequence: CASSATGTTAFF.

The chain couples TRBV6-5 to TRBJ2-2; D ambiguous. CDR1 is MNHEY and CDR2 is SVGAGI in the germline V gene. The CDR3 extends over 16 amino acids. The V end lost 0 bases, the J end lost 8 bases, and 16 bases lay between the germline ends. CDR3 in amino acids: CASSYSWPTPRGELFF. As DNA, the CDR3 is TGTGCCAGCAGTTACTCCTGGCCAACCCCAAGGGGGGAGCTGTTTTTT.

V usage is TRBV30 and J usage is TRBJ1-1; TRBD1 is a possible D gene (6 bases). Trimming shortened V by 0 bases and J by 7 bases, and 9 bases separated the two germline ends. The V gene's germline CDR1 is GTSNPN and CDR2 SVGIG (reference sequence). The CDR3 runs 12 residues. CDR3 sequence: CAWSVQGHEAFF. For the CDR3, the DNA is TGTGCCTGGAGTGTACAGGGACATGAAGCTTTCTTT.

This clone was counted at least ten times. The genes are TRBV14 and TRBJ2-1; D is unresolved. The V and J ends lost 4 bases and 7 bases respectively, with 8 bases between them. Germline V gene sequence: CDR1 SGHDN, CDR2 FVKESK. CDR3 length equals 12 residues. The CDR3: CASSRSKNEQFF. The CDR3 DNA reads TGTGCCAGCAGCCGTAGTAAAAATGAGCAGTTCTTC.

The chain combines TRBV13 with TRBJ2-7; TRBD2 agrees at 13 bases. Trimming removed 5 bases from V and 3 bases from J; junction bases left unmatched: 4. CDR1 and CDR2 from the germline V gene are PRHDT and FYEKMQ (reference sequence). The CDR3 extends over 15 amino acids. CDR3 sequence: CASSNRLAGGYEQYF. The DNA of the CDR3 is TGTGCCAGCAGCAACCGACTAGCGGGAGGCTACGAGCAGTACTTC.

This clone came up many times. V is TRBV6-5 and J is TRBJ1-2; TRBD1 aligns across 8 bases. The trim removed 5 bases at V and 4 bases at J, leaving 6 bases unmatched. Germline V CDR1 and CDR2: MNHEY, SVGAGI. The CDR3 length is 14 residues. The CDR3 bases are TGTGCCAGCAGTGACGCGGACAGGGCCTATGGCTACACCTTC. Translating it yields CASSDADRAYGYTF.

The J gene is TRBJ1-4, the V gene TRBV6-5; D remains ambiguous. CDR1 is MNHEY, CDR2 SVGAGI, per germline. V was pared by 5 bases and J by 9 bases, with 13 bases between. There are 13 residues in the CDR3. The CDR3 reads CASSTTGRQKLFF. In nucleotides, the CDR3 is TGTGCCAGCAGTACCACCGGGCGGCAAAAACTGTTTTTT.

This clone was recorded a few times. The chain recombines TRBV5-4 with TRBJ2-3, with D unclear. V shed 4 bases and J shed 10 bases, with 22 bases lying between them. The germline CDR1 and CDR2 sequences are SGHNT and YYREEE (reference sequence). There are 15 residues in the CDR3. In nucleotides, the CDR3 is TGTGCCAGCAGCCGTTGGTCCCTCCCACCACGGGCGCAGTATTTT. The encoded protein is CASSRWSLPPRAQYF.

This clone was observed a few times. The chain is built from TRBV10-3 and TRBJ2-5; the D is unclear. The ends were cut back, 1 base at V and 3 bases at J, with 15 bases in the middle. Germline loops: CDR1 ENHRY, CDR2 SYGVKD. This CDR3 contains 16 residues. CDR3 region: CAISELAPNLKETQYF. Here the CDR3 DNA reads TGTGCCATCAGTGAGTTAGCCCCGAACCTTAAAGAGACCCAGTACTTC.

The table lists this clone with many counts. The chain uses TRBV7-9 and TRBJ2-7; D uncertain. CDR3 length: 13 residues. The ends were cut back, 2 bases at V and 5 bases at J, with 10 bases in the middle. Germline values: CDR1 SEHNR, CDR2 FQNEAQ (reference sequence). This chain's CDR3 is CASSLLSWDEQYF. The DNA for the CDR3 is TGTGCCAGCAGCTTACTGTCCTGGGACGAGCAGTACTTC.

This chain uses TRBV5-1 with TRBJ2-2; 9 bases are shared with TRBD1. The CDR3 covers 14 residues. Germline V gene data show CDR1 as SGHRS and CDR2 as YFSETQ. After removal of 5 bases from V and 4 bases from J, the junction contained 3 bases not matched to a gene. CDR3 nucleotides: TGCGCCAGCAGAGCGACAGGGGGCACCGGGGAGCTGTTTTTT. Amino acid sequence: CASRATGGTGELFF.

This clone was detected many times. The J gene is TRBJ1-2, the V gene TRBV28; D might be TRBD1 (6 bases). From germline, CDR1 is MDHEN and CDR2 SYDVKM. V gave up 2 bases and J gave up 4 bases, with 11 bases separating them. The CDR3 consists of 14 residues. The CDR3 is CASSLGDTAYGYTF. CDR3 in DNA: TGTGCCAGCAGTTTAGGGGACACCGCCTATGGCTACACCTTC.